Following are 9 T cell receptor beta chains from one sample sequenced in a study of T cell clonality in common variable immunodeficiency. Study conclusions and caveats: Fewer deletions and N-nucleotide insertions were reportedly seen in common variable immunodeficiency TCR beta sequences.

For these receptors, no antigen is known. Sequenced by immunoSEQ multiplex PCR; TCRdb stores in-frame clones only, minus some. In total the sample includes about 19,000 clones, none of them seen once. Source material: peripheral blood mononuclear cells. Receptor source: a human donor with common variable immunodeficiency.

The CDR3 region is CASSLTSGSRGIQYF. CDR3 DNA, as far as it was read: TGTGCCAGCAGCTTAACTAGCGGGAGTAGGGGCATT. J is TRBJ2-4 and V is TRBV7-2, with 11 bases fitting TRBD2. The read is 3 residues too short to cover the CDR3 end, so that end is filled in from the germline J gene. Losses at the gene ends were 2 bases for V and 9 bases for J; bases not matched to a gene: 6. CDR1 is SGHTA and CDR2 is FQGNSA in the germline V gene. The CDR3 has 15 amino acids.

This clone was seen at least ten times. The CDR3 extends 3 residues past the end of the read, so its final part is completed from the germline J gene. The chain combines TRBV4-2 with TRBJ1-1, with D maybe TRBD1 (6 bases). The V end lost 4 bases, the J end lost 0 bases, and 18 bases lay between the germline ends. This CDR3 is built from 17 residues. Germline V gives CDR1 LGHNA, CDR2 YNFKEQ. This chain's CDR3 is CASSPYTQDSLNTEAFF. CDR3 bases read: TGTGCCAGCAGCCCCTACACCCAGGACAGCCTGAACACTGAA.

The table lists this clone with a few counts. The read comes to an end 3 residues before the CDR3 does, leaving the germline J gene to fill in the end. The rearrangement uses TRBV7-2 and TRBJ2-7; tentatively, D is TRBD2 (6 bases). The V and J ends lost 1 base and 5 bases respectively, with 12 bases between them. The CDR3 runs to 14 residues. Per the germline V gene, CDR1 is SGHTA and CDR2 is FQGNSA. CDR3 bases read: TGTGCCAGCAGCTTAGGAGGACTATTCCACGAG. Translating it yields CASSLGGLFHE. The full-length CDR3 reads as CASSLGGLFHEQYF.

The CDR3 region is CASSTGGVRETGYEQYF. CDR3 DNA (partial): TGTGCCAGTAGCACAGGAGGGGTTAGGGAGACAGGCTACGAG. This chain joins TRBV19 and TRBJ2-7; D is tentatively TRBD1 or TRBD2 (6 bases each). From the germline J gene comes the end of the CDR3, since the read stops 3 residues before it. Germline CDR1 is LNHDA and CDR2 is SQIVND (reference sequence). The CDR3 covers 17 residues. V dropped 6 bases and J dropped 3 bases, with 24 bases sitting between them.

This clone was found a few times. The read halts 3 residues ahead of the CDR3 end, with the missing end drawn from the germline J gene. The chain links TRBV18 to TRBJ2-7; D is perhaps TRBD1 (6 bases). Germline CDR1 KGHSH, CDR2 LQKENI. With 6 bases removed from V and 0 bases from J, the gap between germline ends came to 18 bases. The CDR3 is 16 residues long. The CDR3 bases that were read are TGTGCCAGCTCTCCCGGGACAACTAAAAACTCCTACGAG. Its protein product is CASSPGTTKNSYE. The full CDR3 protein is CASSPGTTKNSYEQYF.

In this sample, this clone turned up a few times. Sequencing ends 3 residues short of the CDR3 end; the germline J gene provides the rest. The chain carries TRBV30 and TRBJ2-2; 10 nucleotides match TRBD2. Looked up from germline, CDR1 is GTSNPN and CDR2 is SVGIG (reference sequence). J gave up 5 bases and V 2 bases, and 8 bases lay outside the gene matches. This CDR3 is built from 16 residues. The CDR3 bases that were read are TGTGCCTGGAGTCTATTCCTAGCGGGAGATACCGGGGAG. Its translation: CAWSLFLAGDTGE. The full CDR3 reads CAWSLFLAGDTGELFF.

This clone showed up many times. The sequence runs out 3 residues before the end of the CDR3; the remainder is reconstructed from the germline J gene. The chain uses TRBV6-2 or TRBV6-3 and TRBJ1-1; no reliable D call. Between the trimmed V and J ends, which lost 0 bases and 6 bases, there was a span of 8 bases. Germline CDR1 MNHEY, CDR2 SVGEGT. The CDR3 sequence is 13 residues long. The sequenced CDR3 bases are TGTGCCAGCAGTTACTCCCCCTATGCTGAA. It codes for CASSYSPYAE. The entire CDR3 reads CASSYSPYAEAFF.

Concerning this clone itself: With the read ending 3 residues before the CDR3 end, the germline J gene is used to fill in that end. V and J are TRBV7-9 and TRBJ2-2; 8 bases are shared with TRBD1. The CDR3 has 15 residues. CDR1 and CDR2 (germline): SEHNR, FQNEAQ (reference sequence). J gave up 5 bases and V 7 bases, and 9 bases lay outside the gene matches. The part of the CDR3 DNA that was read is TGTGCCAGCACCAAGATGCGGACAGGGACCGGGGAG. It yields the protein CASTKMRTGTGE. The CDR3 in its entirety is CASTKMRTGTGELFF.

On this clone: The sequenced fragment ends 3 residues before the CDR3 boundary, so the rest is inferred from the germline J gene. The chain couples TRBV19 to TRBJ2-7; 9 bases line up with TRBD1. The CDR3 spans 15 residues. V lost 3 bases to trimming and J lost 5 bases; unmatched junction nucleotides: 8. Germline V gene data show CDR1 as LNHDA and CDR2 as SQIVND (reference sequence). CDR3 protein: CASSMYGTGTDEQYF. The CDR3 bases that were read are TGTGCCAGTAGTATGTACGGGACAGGGACGGACGAG.